The 10 T cell receptor beta chains below come from one sample, sequenced in a study of T cells in localized non-small cell lung cancer. Using immunoSEQ multiplex PCR, the repertoire was profiled, and TCRdb retains in-frame clones only, with some absent. Altogether a few thousand clones are present, about 85% being singletons, with the ten largest covering approximately 9%. The source material was PBMCs, sampled before any cancer treatment. Every receptor here comes from a woman aged 40-69 years with stage II lung adenocarcinoma.

In this sample, this clone turned up once. The chain joins TRBV5-1 to TRBJ1-4, with D uncertain. The CDR3 totals 15 residues. Looked up from germline, CDR1 is SGHRS and CDR2 is YFSETQ. With 4 bases removed from V and 3 bases from J, the gap between germline ends came to 13 bases. CDR3 region: CASSPGLTPNEKLFF. The CDR3, as DNA: TGCGCCAGCAGCCCGGGTTTGACACCTAATGAAAAACTGTTTTTT.

This sequence joins TRBV7-2 and TRBJ1-5, with 8 bases matching TRBD1. Germline V gives CDR1 SGHTA, CDR2 FQGNSA. V shed 5 bases and J 2 bases; nucleotides not matched to a gene: 8. The CDR3 contains 16 residues. The CDR3 sequence: CASSNPRGPGNQPQHF. Written as DNA, the CDR3 is TGTGCCAGCAGCAACCCCAGGGGGCCGGGCAATCAGCCCCAGCATTTT.

The CDR3 here is CASSFGDSTEAFF. CDR3 in DNA: TGTGCCAGCAGCTTCGGGGACAGCACTGAAGCTTTCTTT. The V gene is TRBV5-6, the J gene TRBJ1-1; the match to TRBD1 covers 7 bases. In germline, CDR1 is SGHDT, CDR2 YYEEEE. V gave up 2 bases and J gave up 4 bases; unmatched junction bases: 2. The CDR3 has 13 amino acids.

V gene TRBV6-1 combines with J gene TRBJ1-6; tentatively, D is TRBD1 (5 bases). Trimming left V 7 bases short and J 2 bases short, with 9 bases between. The CDR3 extends over 14 amino acids. Looked up from germline, CDR1 is MNHNS and CDR2 is SASEGT. In nucleotides, the CDR3 is TGTGCCAGCAACCCGGGGCCCTATAATTCACCCCTCCACTTT. Translated, it gives CASNPGPYNSPLHF.

The rearrangement uses TRBV9 and TRBJ2-2; D unclear. Trimming stripped 2 bases from V and 9 bases from J, with 11 bases between. The germline V gene encodes CDR1 SGDLS and CDR2 YYNGEE. This CDR3 has 13 amino acids. CDR3 sequence: CASSVTPSRELFF. The DNA of the CDR3 is TGTGCCAGCAGCGTGACCCCATCTAGGGAGCTGTTTTTT.

V is TRBV28 and J is TRBJ2-7, with D possibly being TRBD2 (6 bases). Germline V gene data show CDR1 as MDHEN and CDR2 as SYDVKM. Trimming pared 3 bases from V and 0 bases from J, leaving 9 bases between. The CDR3 extends over 14 amino acids. The CDR3 here is CASSLGAGSYEQYF. The CDR3 region has the DNA TGTGCCAGCAGTTTGGGAGCGGGCTCCTACGAGCAGTACTTC.

This clone was seen a handful of times. The chain joins TRBV19 to TRBJ1-2; D perhaps matches TRBD1 (6 bases). CDR3 length equals 13 residues. Per the germline V gene, CDR1 is LNHDA and CDR2 is SQIVND (reference sequence). V was cut by 5 bases and J by 8 bases, with 15 bases left in between. The CDR3 here is CASSDRSFAGYTF. The CDR3 DNA is TGTGCCAGTAGTGACAGGAGCTTTGCCGGCTACACCTTC.

V usage is TRBV7-9 and J usage is TRBJ1-4; D not resolved. Trimming took off 2 bases at V and 8 bases at J, with 9 bases between the two ends. Germline V lookup: CDR1 SEHNR, CDR2 FQNEAQ (reference sequence). The CDR3 spans 13 residues. The CDR3 nucleotides are TGTGCCAGCAGCTTAATGACCCGAGAAAAACTGTTTTTT. As protein: CASSLMTREKLFF.

The V gene is TRBV7-9, the J gene TRBJ1-4; 11 bases agree with TRBD1. After removal of 4 bases from V and 5 bases from J, the junction contained 3 bases not matched to a gene. The CDR3 runs to 15 residues. Germline CDR1 reads SEHNR; CDR2 reads FQNEAQ (reference sequence). The chain's CDR3 is CASSWWDRGNEKLFF. As DNA, the CDR3 is TGTGCCAGCAGCTGGTGGGACAGGGGGAATGAAAAACTGTTTTTT. Combining the CDR3 with reference TRBV7-9 and TRBJ1-4 gives the whole variable domain DTGVSQNPRHKITKRGQNVTFRCDPISEHNRLYWYRQTLGQGPEFLTYFQNEAQLEKSRLLSDRFSAERPKGSFSTLEIQRTEQGDSAMYLCASSWWDRGNEKLFFGSGTQLSVL.

The rearrangement uses TRBV29-1 and TRBJ2-1; a possible D gene is TRBD1 (6 bases). The CDR3 loop spans 15 amino acids. Germline CDR1 is SQVTM and CDR2 is ANQGSEA. The ends were cut back, 3 bases at V and 0 bases at J, with 12 bases in the middle. As DNA, the CDR3 is TGCAGCGTTGAGGGGGCGGATAGCTCCTACAATGAGCAGTTCTTC. This codes for CSVEGADSSYNEQFF.